This T cell receptor beta chain was sequenced in a study of technical replicates of blood from a few donors. TCRdb keeps only in-frame clones here, not all; method: immunoSEQ multiplex PCR. The data hold about 81,000 clones, with about 81% observed a single time. Germline V lookup: CDR1 SNHLY, CDR2 FYNNEI. V shed 8 bases and J 4 bases; nucleotides not matched to a gene: 6. The CDR3 totals 14 residues. Sequenced sample: PBMCs. The sequence was collected from a human donor in good health. Some clones in this sample may be carry-over from other donors' samples. This chain uses TRBV2 with TRBJ2-2, with 8 bases aligning to TRBD1. CDR3 sequence: CASAYRGSTGELFF. The CDR3 DNA follows: TGTGCCAGCGCCTACAGGGGGAGCACCGGGGAGCTGTTTTTT.